This is a list of T cell receptor beta chains from one sample in a study of blood T cell repertoires in COVID-19. TCRdb's table, derived via immunoSEQ multiplex PCR, lists solely in-frame clones and lacks some. The table has roughly 150,000 clones, 82% seen once; the top ten hold 13% to 15%. The specimen sequenced was peripheral blood. These receptors were obtained from a human donor with acute or convalescent COVID-19. The donor label of this sample is uncertain. The CDR3 runs from the conserved cysteine through the conserved F or W. Fields, in order: J gene, clone size, V gene, D gene, CDR3 DNA, CDR3 protein. D genes are given only for firm matches. Size values are once, few and many counts, or a class for expanded clones, and some rows have none.

j_gene: TRBJ1-6; abundance: NA; v_gene: TRBV27; d_gene: TRBD1; CDR3nt: TGTGCCAGCAGTACGGCCGGGACAGATAATTCACCCCTCCACTTT; CDR3aa: CASSTAGTDNSPLHF
j_gene: TRBJ1-5; abundance: NA; v_gene: TRBV6-1; d_gene: NA; CDR3nt: TGTGCCAGCAGTGAAGTCGGGGAGCAGCCCCAGCATTTT; CDR3aa: CASSEVGEQPQHF
j_gene: TRBJ1-4; abundance: once; v_gene: TRBV30; d_gene: NA; CDR3nt: TGTGCCTGGAACCCCAAATCAGGGATGTACGAAGAAAAACTGTTTTTT; CDR3aa: CAWNPKSGMYEEKLFF
j_gene: TRBJ1-1; abundance: NA; v_gene: TRBV5-1; d_gene: TRBD1; CDR3nt: TGCGCCAGCAGCTCTACGGGACAGGAGGTGGAAGCTTTCTTT; CDR3aa: CASSSTGQEVEAFF
j_gene: TRBJ1-1; abundance: NA; v_gene: TRBV29-1; d_gene: NA; CDR3nt: TGCAGCGTTGAAATTACTCTGAACACTGAAGCTTTCTTT; CDR3aa: CSVEITLNTEAFF
j_gene: TRBJ2-7; abundance: NA; v_gene: TRBV19; d_gene: TRBD1; CDR3nt: TGTGCCAGTAGCAGACTATCGGGACAGGGCTACGAGCAGTACTTC; CDR3aa: CASSRLSGQGYEQYF
j_gene: TRBJ2-3; abundance: once; v_gene: TRBV10-3; d_gene: NA; CDR3nt: TGTGCCATCGGTCGGGACTCGGGACGAAGTTGGACAGATACGCAGTATTTT; CDR3aa: CAIGRDSGRSWTDTQYF
j_gene: TRBJ2-7; abundance: NA; v_gene: TRBV5-1; d_gene: TRBD1; CDR3nt: TGCGCCAGCAGCTCGAATCTACAGGGGAAATCCTACGAGCAGTACTTC; CDR3aa: CASSSNLQGKSYEQYF
j_gene: TRBJ1-1; abundance: NA; v_gene: TRBV5-1; d_gene: TRBD1; CDR3nt: TGCGCCAGCAGCTTGAGACAGGGGGAAATGAACACTGAAGCTTTCTTT; CDR3aa: CASSLRQGEMNTEAFF
j_gene: TRBJ1-1; abundance: few; v_gene: TRBV29-1; d_gene: NA; CDR3nt: TGCAGCGTTACGCAGGGGCTTCGGGAAGCTTTCTTT; CDR3aa: CSVTQGLREAFF
j_gene: TRBJ2-3; abundance: NA; v_gene: TRBV10-3; d_gene: NA; CDR3nt: TGTGCCATCAATACAGGGAAAGATACGCAGTATTTT; CDR3aa: CAINTGKDTQYF
j_gene: TRBJ1-6; abundance: NA; v_gene: TRBV2; d_gene: NA; CDR3nt: TGTGCCAGCAGTGGGCAGGATCATAATTCACCCCTCCACTTT; CDR3aa: CASSGQDHNSPLHF
j_gene: TRBJ2-2; abundance: NA; v_gene: TRBV5-4; d_gene: TRBD1; CDR3nt: TGTGCCAGCAGCCCTGATTTTACAGGGGGGACCGGGGAGCTGTTTTTT; CDR3aa: CASSPDFTGGTGELFF
j_gene: TRBJ2-7; abundance: NA; v_gene: TRBV9; d_gene: NA; CDR3nt: TGTGCCAGCAGCGTAGCCTCAGATGCCTACGAGCAGTACTTC; CDR3aa: CASSVASDAYEQYF
j_gene: TRBJ1-6; abundance: once; v_gene: TRBV3-1/TRBV3-2; d_gene: NA; CDR3nt: TGTGCCAGCAGCCAAGATTTAGCCACGAATTTCTTACGGTCACCCCTCCACTTT; CDR3aa: CASSQDLATNFLRSPLHF
j_gene: TRBJ2-2; abundance: few; v_gene: TRBV29-1; d_gene: NA; CDR3nt: TGCAGCGTTTCGGGGAACACCGGGGAGCTGTTTTTT; CDR3aa: CSVSGNTGELFF
j_gene: TRBJ2-3; abundance: NA; v_gene: TRBV2; d_gene: NA; CDR3nt: TGTGCCAGCAGACAGGAGTTTAGCACAGATACGCAGTATTTT; CDR3aa: CASRQEFSTDTQYF
j_gene: TRBJ2-3; abundance: NA; v_gene: TRBV6-4; d_gene: TRBD2; CDR3nt: TGTGCCAGCAGGAGCGGGGGAGGCACAGATACGCAGTATTTT; CDR3aa: CASRSGGGTDTQYF
j_gene: TRBJ1-5; abundance: NA; v_gene: TRBV30; d_gene: NA; CDR3nt: TGTGCCTGGAGTCATGGGGGGGCCAATCAGCCCCAGCATTTT; CDR3aa: CAWSHGGANQPQHF
j_gene: TRBJ1-5; abundance: NA; v_gene: TRBV7-9; d_gene: TRBD1; CDR3nt: TGTGCCAGCAGCCTTACAGGGGAAAATCAGCCCCAGCATTTT; CDR3aa: CASSLTGENQPQHF
j_gene: TRBJ2-7; abundance: NA; v_gene: TRBV6-5; d_gene: TRBD1; CDR3nt: TGTGCCAGCACACAGGGGTCTGTCGGCGAGCAGTACTTC; CDR3aa: CASTQGSVGEQYF
j_gene: TRBJ1-1; abundance: once; v_gene: TRBV7-2; d_gene: NA; CDR3nt: TGTGCCAGCAGCTTAGGGAGGGGTGGGAACACTGAAGCTTTCTTT; CDR3aa: CASSLGRGGNTEAFF
j_gene: TRBJ1-6; abundance: few; v_gene: TRBV7-3; d_gene: NA; CDR3nt: TGTGCCAGCAGCTTAAATCCCCGGGATAATTCACCCCTCCACTTT; CDR3aa: CASSLNPRDNSPLHF
j_gene: TRBJ1-4; abundance: NA; v_gene: TRBV11-2; d_gene: TRBD1; CDR3nt: TGTGCCAGCAGCTTATTTTCAGGACAGGGTAATGAAAAACTGTTTTTT; CDR3aa: CASSLFSGQGNEKLFF
j_gene: TRBJ1-1; abundance: NA; v_gene: TRBV7-9; d_gene: NA; CDR3nt: TGTGCCAGCAGCTGGGGAGATTTCAGGACTGAAGCTTTCTTT; CDR3aa: CASSWGDFRTEAFF
j_gene: TRBJ1-5; abundance: NA; v_gene: TRBV28; d_gene: NA; CDR3nt: TGTGCCAGCAGGGCGGAGGTTGGGCCCCAGCATTTT; CDR3aa: CASRAEVGPQHF
j_gene: TRBJ1-1; abundance: NA; v_gene: TRBV12-5; d_gene: TRBD1; CDR3nt: TGTGCTAGTGCCATAGGACAGGGAAGGTTTACAGCTTTCTTT; CDR3aa: CASAIGQGRFTAFF
j_gene: TRBJ2-3; abundance: NA; v_gene: TRBV7-2; d_gene: NA; CDR3nt: TGTGCCACTTCTGGGGCAAGCACAGATACGCAGTATTTT; CDR3aa: CATSGASTDTQYF
j_gene: TRBJ1-1; abundance: NA; v_gene: TRBV7-9; d_gene: TRBD1; CDR3nt: TGTGCCAGCAGCTTGGACAGGGCCGGGGTCACTGAAGCTTTCTTT; CDR3aa: CASSLDRAGVTEAFF
j_gene: TRBJ1-6; abundance: NA; v_gene: TRBV7-2; d_gene: TRBD1; CDR3nt: TGTGCCAGCAGCTTAGGGAGGCCAGGGGGGAATTCACCCCTCCACTTT; CDR3aa: CASSLGRPGGNSPLHF
j_gene: TRBJ2-7; abundance: NA; v_gene: TRBV7-8; d_gene: NA; CDR3nt: TGTGCCAGCAGCTTAGGCGCCAGATCAGGAGAGCAGTACTTC; CDR3aa: CASSLGARSGEQYF
j_gene: TRBJ1-2; abundance: NA; v_gene: TRBV12-3/TRBV12-4; d_gene: TRBD1; CDR3nt: TGTGCCAGCAGTTTCGGACAGGGTGGCTACACCTTC; CDR3aa: CASSFGQGGYTF
j_gene: TRBJ1-6; abundance: few; v_gene: TRBV7-9; d_gene: NA; CDR3nt: TGTGCCAGCACCACCACCCCTGGAGAGGGGGATTCACCCCTCCACTTT; CDR3aa: CASTTTPGEGDSPLHF
j_gene: TRBJ2-5; abundance: NA; v_gene: TRBV12-3/TRBV12-4; d_gene: NA; CDR3nt: TGTGCCAGCGGGGCGGGGAGGGAGACCCAGTACTTC; CDR3aa: CASGAGRETQYF
j_gene: TRBJ1-1; abundance: NA; v_gene: TRBV2; d_gene: TRBD1; CDR3nt: TGTGCCAGCAGTAGGACAGGCGTGAACACTGAAGCTTTCTTT; CDR3aa: CASSRTGVNTEAFF
j_gene: TRBJ1-4; abundance: NA; v_gene: TRBV7-9; d_gene: NA; CDR3nt: TGTGCCAGCAGCTTAGGGGAGGCTAATGAAAAACTGTTTTTT; CDR3aa: CASSLGEANEKLFF
j_gene: TRBJ1-4; abundance: NA; v_gene: TRBV19; d_gene: NA; CDR3nt: TGTGCCAGTAGTATGCCCCGGGGAAGTGCAACTAATGAAAAACTGTTTTTT; CDR3aa: CASSMPRGSATNEKLFF
j_gene: TRBJ2-3; abundance: NA; v_gene: TRBV19; d_gene: NA; CDR3nt: TGTGCCAGTTCGGTGGCGACGACTAGCACAGATACGCAGTATTTT; CDR3aa: CASSVATTSTDTQYF
j_gene: TRBJ1-1; abundance: NA; v_gene: TRBV9; d_gene: NA; CDR3nt: TGTGCCAGCAGCTTTACAGGAAACACTGAAGCTTTCTTT; CDR3aa: CASSFTGNTEAFF
j_gene: TRBJ2-1; abundance: NA; v_gene: TRBV6-5; d_gene: NA; CDR3nt: TGTGCCAGCAGTACCCTACCAGGGCTGCATGAGCAGTTCTTC; CDR3aa: CASSTLPGLHEQFF
j_gene: TRBJ1-3; abundance: NA; v_gene: TRBV7-9; d_gene: NA; CDR3nt: TGTGCCAGCAAAAGGTCTGGGGGCCAGGGCGGAAACACCATATATTTT; CDR3aa: CASKRSGGQGGNTIYF
j_gene: TRBJ1-1; abundance: NA; v_gene: TRBV6-5; d_gene: NA; CDR3nt: TGTGCCAGCAGGGGAAGAGCGGCGGCTTTCTTT; CDR3aa: CASRGRAAAFF
j_gene: TRBJ1-1; abundance: NA; v_gene: TRBV7-2; d_gene: NA; CDR3nt: TGTGCCAGCGTACGGGGAGGGGTCACTGAAGCTTTCTTT; CDR3aa: CASVRGGVTEAFF
j_gene: TRBJ2-1; abundance: once; v_gene: TRBV4-1; d_gene: NA; CDR3nt: TGCGCCAGCAGCCCCCGGGACTCTCCGGGGAATGAGCAGTTCTTC; CDR3aa: CASSPRDSPGNEQFF
j_gene: TRBJ1-6; abundance: NA; v_gene: TRBV5-1; d_gene: NA; CDR3nt: TGCGCCAGCAGCTTGGAGATTGCAGGGACAAATTCACCCCTCCACTTT; CDR3aa: CASSLEIAGTNSPLHF
j_gene: TRBJ1-2; abundance: NA; v_gene: TRBV10-3; d_gene: NA; CDR3nt: TGTGCCATCATGGGGGACGGAGGGTATGGCTACACCTTC; CDR3aa: CAIMGDGGYGYTF
j_gene: TRBJ2-7; abundance: many; v_gene: TRBV5-4; d_gene: TRBD2; CDR3nt: TGTGCCAGCAGCTCTTTCTATAGCGGGGGGGCGGAGGAGCAGTACTTC; CDR3aa: CASSSFYSGGAEEQYF
j_gene: TRBJ1-2; abundance: NA; v_gene: TRBV3-1/TRBV3-2; d_gene: NA; CDR3nt: TGTGCCAGCAGCCTGCACTGTAGGATCATTACCGGGTGCTTCTATGGCTACACCTTC; CDR3aa: CASSLHCRIITGCFYGYTF
j_gene: TRBJ2-5; abundance: NA; v_gene: TRBV7-9; d_gene: TRBD2; CDR3nt: TGTGCCAGCAGCTTCGGGGGGGCGGCCGGGACCCAGTACTTC; CDR3aa: CASSFGGAAGTQYF
j_gene: TRBJ2-7; abundance: NA; v_gene: TRBV14; d_gene: NA; CDR3nt: TGTGCCAGTAGGGGGGGCTCCTACGAGCAGTACTTC; CDR3aa: CASRGGSYEQYF
j_gene: TRBJ2-2; abundance: once; v_gene: TRBV6-5; d_gene: NA; CDR3nt: TGTGCCAGCAGTTACTCGGGGGCCACCGGGGAGCTGTTTTTT; CDR3aa: CASSYSGATGELFF
j_gene: TRBJ2-7; abundance: once; v_gene: TRBV9; d_gene: TRBD2; CDR3nt: TGTGCCAGCAGCGTACAAGCGGGGGGTACCTACGAGCAGTACTTC; CDR3aa: CASSVQAGGTYEQYF
j_gene: TRBJ1-2; abundance: once; v_gene: TRBV7-2; d_gene: NA; CDR3nt: TGTGCCAGCGGCCCGGGAGGTCCCCTGGGTGGCTACACCTTC; CDR3aa: CASGPGGPLGGYTF
j_gene: TRBJ1-4; abundance: NA; v_gene: TRBV6-6; d_gene: NA; CDR3nt: TGTGCCAGCAGTTACCTGCAGGCTGGTGAAAAACTGTTTTTT; CDR3aa: CASSYLQAGEKLFF
j_gene: TRBJ2-2; abundance: NA; v_gene: TRBV6-5; d_gene: NA; CDR3nt: TGTGCCAGCAGTCCGCGGGGGCGCGACACCGGGGAGCTGTTTTTT; CDR3aa: CASSPRGRDTGELFF